These 27 T cell receptor beta chains came from one sample sequenced in a study of blood T cell repertoires in COVID-19. Assay used: immunoSEQ multiplex PCR; TCRdb lists only in-frame clones, some missing. The table shows approximately 150,000 clones, with over 65% occurring only once. Material: peripheral blood. The source is a human donor in a cohort sampled during active COVID-19.

This chain links TRBV6-5 with TRBJ2-3; D may be TRBD2 (6 bases). The CDR3 is 15 amino acids. Germline V gene data show CDR1 as MNHEY and CDR2 as SVGAGI. Trimming pared 1 base from V and 3 bases from J, leaving 11 bases between. The CDR3 is CASSYFGGGTDTQYF. The CDR3 bases are TGTGCCAGCAGTTACTTTGGGGGAGGAACAGATACGCAGTATTTT.

V is TRBV7-2 and J is TRBJ2-1; 12 bases are a match to TRBD1. This CDR3 spans 17 amino acids. With V trimmed by 0 bases and J by 6 bases, 6 bases remained unmatched. Germline V gene data show CDR1 as SGHTA and CDR2 as FQGNSA. The CDR3 loop is CASSLALGTGGPNEQFF. The CDR3 region has the DNA TGTGCCAGCAGCTTAGCCCTCGGGACAGGGGGCCCCAATGAGCAGTTCTTC. Filled out from reference TRBV7-2 and TRBJ2-1, the complete variable domain reads GAGVSQSPSNKVTEKGKDVELRCDPISGHTALYWYRQSLGQGLEFLIYFQGNSAPDKSGLPSDRFSAERTGGSVSTLTIQRTQQEDSAVYLCASSLALGTGGPNEQFFGPGTRLTVL.

In this sample, this clone turned up once. This rearrangement joins TRBV24-1 to TRBJ2-5, with D unresolved. The CDR3 loop spans 18 amino acids. Germline CDR1 KGHDR, CDR2 SFDVKD. Trimming pared 0 bases from V and 0 bases from J, leaving 16 bases between. The CDR3 reads CATSDLVLPLKYQETQYF. CDR3 bases: TGTGCCACCAGTGATTTGGTTCTCCCGCTAAAGTACCAAGAGACCCAGTACTTC.

This chain connects TRBV11-2 to TRBJ2-1, with 7 bases fitting TRBD2. V lost 3 bases, J lost 8 bases, and 10 bases stayed unmatched. From germline, CDR1 is SGHAT and CDR2 FQNNGV. CDR3 length: 15 residues. The CDR3 region is CASSFLSGVGDEQFF. The CDR3 DNA reads as TGTGCCAGCAGCTTCCTCAGCGGGGTTGGCGATGAGCAGTTCTTC.

The V call is TRBV2, the J call TRBJ2-7; TRBD1 agrees at 10 bases. Unmatched junction bases numbered 20, after V lost 9 bases and J lost 6 bases. This CDR3 contains 17 residues. CDR1 is SNHLY, CDR2 FYNNEI, per germline. The DNA of the CDR3 is TGTGCCAGTCTTGGGACAGGGGATAAGGATGGCCTATTCGAGCAGTACTTC. It specifies CASLGTGDKDGLFEQYF.

The chain carries TRBV24-1 and TRBJ2-7, with TRBD1 matching 7 bases. Germline V gene lookup returns CDR1 KGHDR and CDR2 SFDVKD. The CDR3 has 23 residues. Losses at the gene ends were 0 bases for V and 2 bases for J; bases not matched to a gene: 27. CDR3 DNA sequence: TGTGCCACCAGTGATTTGCACAGCCGTCAGCCCAGTCACAGGGGCCTCAGGCCCTACGAGCAGTACTTC. Protein: CATSDLHSRQPSHRGLRPYEQYF.

J is TRBJ1-5 and V is TRBV19, with D perhaps matching TRBD1 (6 bases). Germline CDR1 LNHDA, CDR2 SQIVND (reference sequence). This CDR3 contains 15 residues. The V and J ends lost 3 bases and 0 bases respectively, with 9 bases between them. The CDR3 nucleotides are TGTGCCAGTAGTATTCAGGGGATTAGCAATCAGCCCCAGCATTTT. It specifies CASSIQGISNQPQHF.

The CDR3 region is CASSSYDLREQYV. Here the CDR3 DNA reads TGTGCCAGCAGCTCCTATGATCTACGGGAGCAGTACGTC. The V call is TRBV7-8, the J call TRBJ2-7; the D is unclear. Trimming removed 4 bases from V and 7 bases from J, with 14 bases in between. Germline loops: CDR1 SGHVS, CDR2 FQNEAQ. The CDR3 is 13 amino acids.

V and J are TRBV29-1 and TRBJ1-4; TRBD1 is a possible D gene (6 bases). Trimming pared 5 bases from V and 4 bases from J, leaving 11 bases between. This CDR3 is built from 13 residues. The germline V gene has CDR1 SQVTM and CDR2 ANQGSEA. This CDR3 reads CSVTGTNNEKLFF. DNA for the CDR3: TGCAGCGTTACCGGGACAAATAATGAAAAACTGTTTTTT. Supplemented by reference TRBV29-1 and TRBJ1-4, the full variable domain reads SAVISQKPSRDICQRGTSLTIQCQVDSQVTMMFWYRQQPGQSLTLIATANQGSEATYESGFVIDKFPISRPNLTFSTLTVSNMSPEDSSIYLCSVTGTNNEKLFFGSGTQLSVL.

The chain combines TRBV3-1 (or the pseudogene TRBV3-2) with TRBJ2-1; the match to TRBD2 covers 8 bases. V shed 8 bases and J 1 base; nucleotides not matched to a gene: 4. CDR3 length equals 14 residues. The germline V gene encodes CDR1 LGHDT and CDR2 YNNKEL (reference sequence). In DNA, the CDR3 is TGTGCCAGCTCCCCGGGAGGGTCCTACAATGAGCAGTTCTTC. Its translation: CASSPGGSYNEQFF.

The chain is built from TRBV6-1 and TRBJ1-2, with D unresolved. The CDR3 is 14 residues long. Germline assignment: CDR1 MNHNS and CDR2 SASEGT. Trimming took off 1 base at V and 0 bases at J, with 6 bases between the two ends. CDR3 loop: CASSEGSANYGYTF. The CDR3 DNA sequence: TGTGCCAGCAGTGAAGGCTCAGCTAACTATGGCTACACCTTC.

The chain employs TRBV7-2 and TRBJ2-5; no reliable D call. There are 12 residues in the CDR3. V lost 3 bases and J lost 7, with 9 bases in between. Germline CDR1 reads SGHTA; CDR2 reads FQGNSA. CDR3 DNA: TGTGCCAGCAGCTTTACTCCGGGGACCCAGTACTTC. It is translated as CASSFTPGTQYF.

The chain links TRBV7-2 to TRBJ2-7; maybe TRBD1 (6 bases). This CDR3 comprises 14 residues. From germline, CDR1 is SGHTA and CDR2 FQGNSA. Trimming stripped 5 bases from V and 5 bases from J, with 16 bases between. CDR3: CASSTVTGTHEQYF. Written as DNA, the CDR3 is TGTGCCAGCAGCACTGTGACAGGTACCCACGAGCAGTACTTC.

Details on this clone: Other DNA sequences in this specimen translate into the identical CDR3. This chain connects TRBV5-1 to TRBJ2-1; 8 bases line up with TRBD2. Germline loops: CDR1 SGHRS, CDR2 YFSETQ. This CDR3 spans 15 amino acids. V lost 0 bases, J lost 1 base, and 0 bases stayed unmatched. The CDR3 loop reads CASSLASGSYNEQFF. In DNA, the CDR3 is TGCGCCAGCAGCTTGGCTAGCGGGTCCTACAATGAGCAGTTCTTC.

This chain joins TRBV5-1 and TRBJ2-1, with 9 bases that match TRBD2. The CDR3 has 15 amino acids. V lost 2 bases and J lost 8; bases outside the gene matches: 8. Germline V CDR1 and CDR2: SGHRS, YFSETQ. Written as DNA, the CDR3 is TGCGCCAGCAGCTTCTCTGCGAGCGGGGGGTATGAGCAGTTCTTC. This gives the protein CASSFSASGGYEQFF.

V and J are TRBV20-1 and TRBJ2-2; D may be TRBD1 (6 bases). V was pared by 6 bases and J by 0 bases, with 11 bases between. Germline CDR1 DFQATT, CDR2 SNEGSKA (reference sequence). This CDR3 comprises 14 residues. CDR3 DNA: TGCAGTGCAAGTCGGACAGCGAACACCGGGGAGCTGTTTTTT. It specifies CSASRTANTGELFF.

The chain combines TRBV10-1 with TRBJ2-3; the match to TRBD2 covers 12 bases. Germline V gene sequence: CDR1 WNHNN, CDR2 SYGVQD (reference sequence). The V and J ends lost 7 bases and 6 bases, in that order; junction bases with no gene match: 5. The CDR3 has 14 residues. CDR3 bases: TGCGCCAGCACCGGACTAGCGGGAAGGGATACGCAGTATTTT. Translating it yields CASTGLAGRDTQYF.

This clone was picked up a small number of times. This chain links TRBV5-1 with TRBJ2-1, with TRBD1 identical over 10 bases. V shed 0 bases, J shed 6 bases, and the junction held 3 bases outside the gene matches. From germline, CDR1 is SGHRS and CDR2 YFSETQ. This CDR3 contains 15 residues. The CDR3 protein is CASSLGGTGVNEQFF. The CDR3 nucleotides read TGCGCCAGCAGCTTGGGTGGGACAGGGGTCAATGAGCAGTTCTTC. The full variable domain, with the rest looked up from reference TRBV5-1 and TRBJ2-1, is KAGVTQTPRYLIKTRGQQVTLSCSPISGHRSVSWYQQTPGQGLQFLFEYFSETQRNKGNFPGRFSGRQFSNSRSEMNVSTLELGDSALYLCASSLGGTGVNEQFFGPGTRLTVL.

The chain links TRBV28 to TRBJ2-7; D perhaps matches TRBD2 (5 bases). This CDR3 is built from 14 residues. V lost 2 bases and J 0 bases, leaving 8 bases between the germline ends. Germline-derived CDR1 and CDR2 are MDHEN and SYDVKM. CDR3 sequence reads: CASSLSGSSYEQYV. In DNA, the CDR3 is TGTGCCAGCAGTTTAAGCGGATCCTCCTACGAGCAGTACGTC.

This chain connects TRBV5-1 to TRBJ2-2; 11 nucleotides match TRBD1. The V and J ends lost 0 bases and 7 bases, in that order; junction bases with no gene match: 8. The germline V gene has CDR1 SGHRS and CDR2 YFSETQ. This CDR3 contains 17 residues. Written as DNA, the CDR3 is TGCGCCAGCAGCTTGGCACCCGGGACAGGGGGTGACGGGGAGCTGTTTTTT. Translated, it gives CASSLAPGTGGDGELFF. Combining the CDR3 with reference TRBV5-1 and TRBJ2-2 gives the whole variable domain KAGVTQTPRYLIKTRGQQVTLSCSPISGHRSVSWYQQTPGQGLQFLFEYFSETQRNKGNFPGRFSGRQFSNSRSEMNVSTLELGDSALYLCASSLAPGTGGDGELFFGEGSRLTVL.

The chain couples TRBV6-8 to TRBJ2-7; D unclear. CDR3 size: 11 residues. CDR1 and CDR2 (germline): MNHGY, SAAAGT. V was shortened by 6 bases and J by 5 bases, with 8 bases between the two germline ends. The CDR3 protein is CASSLQDEQYV. DNA of the CDR3: TGTGCCAGCAGCCTCCAGGACGAGCAGTACGTC.

The J gene is TRBJ1-6, the V gene TRBV7-9; 8 nucleotides agree with TRBD1. Trimming at V came to 3 bases and at J to 6 bases, leaving 10 bases not matched to a gene. Per the germline V gene, CDR1 is SEHNR and CDR2 is FQNEAQ (reference sequence). This CDR3 has 17 residues. The chain's CDR3 is CASSFIRGRGLNSPLHF. In DNA form, the CDR3 reads TGTGCCAGCAGCTTTATAAGGGGCAGGGGGCTTAATTCACCCCTCCACTTT. Supplemented by reference TRBV7-9 and TRBJ1-6, the full variable domain reads DTGVSQNPRHKITKRGQNVTFRCDPISEHNRLYWYRQTLGQGPEFLTYFQNEAQLEKSRLLSDRFSAERPKGSFSTLEIQRTEQGDSAMYLCASSFIRGRGLNSPLHFGNGTRLTVT.

V usage is TRBV4-1 and J usage is TRBJ1-1; D is uncertain. The CDR3 is made up of 15 amino acids. V lost 4 bases and J lost 0, with 12 bases in between. From germline, CDR1 is MGHRA and CDR2 YSYEKL. Here the CDR3 reads CASSPGGRMNTEAFF. CDR3 DNA sequence: TGCGCCAGCAGCCCCGGAGGGCGGATGAACACTGAAGCTTTCTTT.

V is TRBV7-3 and J is TRBJ1-2; D perhaps matches TRBD1 (6 bases). Trimming took 5 bases from V and 2 from J, leaving 9 bases between them. There are 13 residues in the CDR3. Germline values: CDR1 SGHTA, CDR2 FQGTGA. The CDR3 DNA reads as TGTGCCAGCAGCCTCGGACAGAACTATGGCTACACCTTC. This translates into CASSLGQNYGYTF.

The rearrangement uses TRBV24-1 and TRBJ2-3; 11 nucleotides align to TRBD2. In germline, CDR1 is KGHDR, CDR2 SFDVKD. The CDR3 is made up of 19 amino acids. V shed 4 bases, J shed 4 bases, and the junction held 15 bases outside the gene matches. The CDR3 coding sequence is TGTGCCACCAGTGAATTGACTAGCGGGAAGGGGTTTTTTCCAGATACGCAGTATTTT. Encoded protein: CATSELTSGKGFFPDTQYF.

V and J are TRBV2 and TRBJ2-7, with unresolved D. There are 15 residues in the CDR3. Germline V gene data show CDR1 as SNHLY and CDR2 as FYNNEI. Trimming took 2 bases from V and 2 from J, leaving 13 bases between them. DNA of the CDR3: TGTGCCAGCAGTGAATGGTCAGTCGTCACCTACGAGCAGTACTTC. Its protein is CASSEWSVVTYEQYF.

As DNA, the CDR3 is TGCGCCAGCAGCTTGTCCGCCGGAGGCAATGAAAAACTGTTTTTT. Translated, it gives CASSLSAGGNEKLFF. This sequence joins TRBV5-1 and TRBJ1-4; unclear D gene. The germline gives CDR1 SGHRS, CDR2 YFSETQ. The germline V and J ends were trimmed by 1 base and 5 bases, with 12 bases remaining between them. The CDR3 has 15 amino acids.